This is a list of T cell receptor beta chains from one sample in a study of cytomegalovirus exposure and HLA in healthy donors. Generated by immunoSEQ multiplex PCR, the TCRdb table keeps only in-frame clones and is missing some. In the table there are about 160,000 clones, roughly four fifths of which are singletons. The sequencing input was PBMCs. The origin of the receptors is a male donor in good health and CMV-seropositive. Each CDR3 is given with its conserved first and last residue. D genes are given only for firm matches. Clone size, where shown, is once, few, many, or a class for clones that have expanded.

size	D	J	V	CDR3	DNA
-	TRBD2	TRBJ2-7	TRBV10-2	CASSEGTSGEQYF	TGCGCCAGCAGTGAGGGGACTAGCGGTGAGCAGTACTTC
-	-	TRBJ1-2	TRBV9	CASSVDPEGYGYTF	TGTGCCAGCAGCGTTGACCCTGAGGGCTATGGCTACACCTTC
once	-	TRBJ1-1	TRBV6-5	CASSYGQRTEAFF	TGTGCCAGCAGTTACGGGCAGCGGACTGAAGCTTTCTTT
few	TRBD1	TRBJ1-2	TRBV5-1	CASSLAGTGTGTICYTF	TGCGCCAGCAGCTTGGCCGGGACAGGGACCGGAACGATATGCTACACCTTC
-	-	TRBJ1-6	TRBV5-8	CASSLVVFSYNSPLHF	TGTGCCAGCAGCTTGGTTGTCTTCTCCTATAATTCACCCCTCCACTTT
-	-	TRBJ1-3	TRBV6-1	CASTRQTNTIYF	TGTGCCAGCACCCGACAGACAAACACCATATATTTT
-	TRBD2	TRBJ2-7	TRBV5-1	CASSLALGLEINEQYF	TGCGCCAGCAGCTTGGCCTTGGGACTAGAGATCAACGAGCAGTACTTC
-	-	TRBJ2-1	TRBV11-2	CASSLGLYNEQFF	TGTGCCAGCAGCTTGGGACTTTACAATGAGCAGTTCTTC
few	-	TRBJ2-7	TRBV9	CASSVHGAGEGSYEQYF	TGTGCCAGCAGCGTACACGGTGCAGGGGAAGGCTCCTACGAGCAGTACTTC
-	TRBD1	TRBJ1-5	TRBV7-8	CASSLDRESNQPQHF	TGTGCCAGCAGCCTGGACAGGGAGAGCAATCAGCCCCAGCATTTT
once	-	TRBJ2-2	TRBV30	CAWSVKAGGELFF	TGTGCCTGGAGTGTTAAGGCGGGCGGGGAGCTGTTTTTT
-	-	TRBJ1-5	TRBV16	CASSQTAGSGQPQHF	TGTGCCAGCAGCCAAACGGCAGGGTCGGGTCAGCCCCAGCATTTT
-	-	TRBJ1-1	TRBV5-4	CASSLSPQNTEAFF	TGTGCCAGCAGCTTATCCCCCCAGAACACTGAAGCTTTCTTT
-	-	TRBJ2-1	TRBV6-5	CASSRYANEQFF	TGTGCCAGCAGCCGCTACGCGAATGAGCAGTTCTTC
-	TRBD1	TRBJ1-4	TRBV2	CASSPGGLGEKLFF	TGTGCCAGCAGTCCAGGGGGTTTAGGTGAAAAACTGTTTTTT
-	-	TRBJ1-3	TRBV7-8	CASSLAASGNTIYF	TGTGCCAGCAGCTTAGCTGCGTCTGGAAACACCATATATTTT
-	-	TRBJ1-3	TRBV6-5	CASGATDLVDTIYF	TGTGCCAGCGGCGCGACTGATCTCGTGGACACCATATATTTT
once	-	TRBJ1-5	TRBV27	CASSLEGGIYQPQHF	TGTGCCAGCAGTTTAGAAGGAGGAATATATCAGCCCCAGCATTTT
-	-	TRBJ2-1	TRBV2	CASALAEQFF	TGTGCCAGCGCGCTAGCGGAGCAGTTCTTC
once	TRBD1	TRBJ2-2	TRBV9	CASSVPRDRNTGELFF	TGTGCCAGCAGCGTACCCCGGGACAGGAACACCGGGGAGCTGTTTTTT
-	TRBD1	TRBJ2-1	TRBV7-2	CASSLMGQGNNEQFF	TGTGCCAGCAGCTTAATGGGACAGGGCAACAATGAGCAGTTCTTC
-	-	TRBJ2-3	TRBV10-3	CAISPREADTQYF	TGTGCCATCAGTCCCAGGGAGGCAGATACGCAGTATTTT
medium-sized	-	TRBJ1-2	TRBV4-1	CASSQEQGANYGYTF	TGCGCCAGCAGCCAAGAGCAGGGCGCTAACTATGGCTACACCTTC
-	-	TRBJ1-2	TRBV30	CAWSVGFGVMGFTF	TGTGCCTGGAGTGTAGGATTCGGGGTAATGGGGTTCACCTTC
-	-	TRBJ2-1	TRBV27	CASSLGQFFSYNEQFF	TGTGCCAGCAGTTTAGGACAGTTTTTTTCCTACAATGAGCAGTTCTTC
few	TRBD1	TRBJ1-5	TRBV4-1	CASSQAPGQLEPQHF	TGCGCCAGCAGCCAAGCCCCGGGACAGCTAGAGCCCCAGCATTTT
-	-	TRBJ1-3	TRBV19	CASRTGITGNTIYF	TGTGCCAGTAGAACAGGGATAACTGGAAACACCATATATTTT
-	-	TRBJ2-6	TRBV5-1	CATRPPGAHGANVLTF	TGCGCCACCCGCCCCCCAGGGGCGCATGGGGCCAACGTCCTGACTTTC
-	TRBD2	TRBJ2-7	TRBV18	CASSPVASGGIYEQYF	TGTGCCAGCTCACCAGTTGCTAGCGGGGGAATCTACGAGCAGTACTTC
-	TRBD1	TRBJ2-7	TRBV30	CAWSPGTGGGYEQYF	TGTGCCTGGTCTCCCGGGACAGGGGGCGGGTACGAGCAGTACTTC
-	TRBD1	TRBJ2-3	TRBV27	CASNPGTGSSTDTQYF	TGTGCCAGCAATCCCGGGACAGGATCAAGCACAGATACGCAGTATTTT
-	-	TRBJ1-5	TRBV18	CASSPQNNQPQHF	TGTGCCAGCTCACCCCAGAACAATCAGCCCCAGCATTTT
-	TRBD1	TRBJ2-1	TRBV15	CATSKTGGYSYNEQFF	TGTGCCACCAGCAAAACAGGGGGGTACTCCTACAATGAGCAGTTCTTC
-	-	TRBJ2-7	TRBV28	CASTTEASRGLGYEQYF	TGTGCCAGCACTACGGAGGCATCTCGTGGTTTAGGCTACGAGCAGTACTTC
-	TRBD2	TRBJ2-7	TRBV28	CASSFGTRVEQYF	TGTGCCAGCAGTTTTGGGACTAGAGTCGAGCAGTACTTC
-	TRBD1	TRBJ1-5	TRBV15	CATSRDVQGQPQHF	TGTGCCACCAGCAGAGATGTACAGGGGCAGCCCCAGCATTTT
-	-	TRBJ2-5	TRBV27	CASSSGAGWVETQYF	TGTGCCAGCAGTTCCGGAGCAGGGTGGGTGGAGACCCAGTACTTC
-	-	TRBJ1-4	TRBV7-2	CASSTQGGGKLFF	TGTGCCAGCAGCACCCAGGGCGGTGGGAAACTGTTTTTT
-	-	TRBJ2-7	TRBV28	CASSPISYEQYF	TGTGCCAGCAGTCCTATTTCCTACGAGCAGTACTTC
few	TRBD2	TRBJ2-7	TRBV6-4	CASSRVAGEDEQYF	TGTGCCAGCAGCCGCGTAGCGGGGGAGGACGAGCAGTACTTC
-	-	TRBJ1-2	TRBV7-2	CASSLARAQKRYGYTF	TGTGCCAGCAGCTTAGCCAGGGCCCAGAAGCGCTATGGCTACACCTTC
-	-	TRBJ1-2	TRBV25-1	CASSESGDLYGYTF	TGTGCCAGCAGTGAATCCGGGGATCTTTATGGCTACACCTTC
-	-	TRBJ1-4	TRBV6-6	CASSPANEKLFF	TGTGCCAGCAGTCCAGCGAATGAAAAACTGTTTTTT
-	TRBD1	TRBJ1-1	TRBV7-8	CASSAGGGGYVEAFF	TGTGCCAGCAGTGCAGGGGGTGGTGGGTACGTTGAAGCTTTCTTT